A selection of T cell receptor beta chains follows, all from one sample in a study of identical twins. TCRdb itself ran the 5' RACE reads through MiXCR, one entry per CDR3 protein. The sample holds about 660,000 distinct CDR3 sequences, 8.5% to 9% seen once. The same data also went into a second study, on yellow fever vaccine responses in identical twins.

The sequenced sample consisted of PBMCs. These receptors were obtained from a woman between 18 and 30 years old in good health. The CDR3 runs from the conserved cysteine through the conserved F or W. Each record gives: V gene, clone size, D gene, CDR3 length, J gene, CDR3 DNA, CDR3 protein. D genes are given only for firm matches. Clone sizes are given selectively: once, few, many, or a class where the clone is expanded.

TRBV6-1	many	TRBD2	14	TRBJ2-7	TGTGCCAGCAGAGCGGGGGGGTTAACCTACGAGCAGTACTTC	CASRAGGLTYEQYF
TRBV2	few	-	12	TRBJ2-7	TGTGCCAGCAGTGGGGCTGGGAATGAGCAGTACTTC	CASSGAGNEQYF
TRBV4-2	many	-	16	TRBJ2-2	TGTGCCAGCAGCCTCCGACTCACGAGGGACACCGGGGAGCTGTTTTTT	CASSLRLTRDTGELFF
TRBV11-2	-	TRBD1	13	TRBJ2-1	TGTGCCAGCACCGGGACAGCCTACAATGAGCAGTTCTTC	CASTGTAYNEQFF
TRBV25-1	-	-	18	TRBJ2-3	TGTGCCAGCAGTGAACCTGGGGGAGGGGGAACGGGCACAGATACGCAGTATTTT	CASSEPGGGGTGTDTQYF
TRBV12-3/TRBV12-4	few	TRBD2	14	TRBJ2-3	TGTGCCAGCAGACCCCGGGGGGTCACAGATACGCAGTATTTT	CASRPRGVTDTQYF
TRBV7-8	few	-	14	TRBJ2-5	TGTGCCAGCAGCCATGGGGGTACCCCAGAGACCCAGTACTTC	CASSHGGTPETQYF
TRBV20-1	few	-	15	TRBJ2-7	TGCAGTGCTAGAGGGCTGGGACACCGACTCTACGAGCAGTACTTC	CSARGLGHRLYEQYF
TRBV10-3	-	-	15	TRBJ2-4	TGTGCCATCAGACCGAATGGGGGGGCTGCAAACATTCAGTACTTC	CAIRPNGGAANIQYF
TRBV5-1	-	-	16	TRBJ2-1	TGCGCCAGCAGCTTGGAGACAGGACCCGCCTACAATGAGCAGTTCTTC	CASSLETGPAYNEQFF